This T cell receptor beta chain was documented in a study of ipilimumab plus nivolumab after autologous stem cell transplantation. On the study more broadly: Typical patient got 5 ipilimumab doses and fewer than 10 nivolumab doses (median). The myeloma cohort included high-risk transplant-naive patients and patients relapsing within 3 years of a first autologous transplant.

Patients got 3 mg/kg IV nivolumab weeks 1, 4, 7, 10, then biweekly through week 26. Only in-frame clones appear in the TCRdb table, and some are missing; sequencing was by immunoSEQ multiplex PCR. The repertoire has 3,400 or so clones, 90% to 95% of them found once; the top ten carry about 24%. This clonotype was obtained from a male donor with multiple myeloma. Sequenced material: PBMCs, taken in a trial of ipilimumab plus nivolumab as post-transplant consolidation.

Here the CDR3 reads CASSLDLANTGELFF. The CDR3 nucleotides are TGTGCCAGCAGTTTAGACCTCGCGAACACCGGGGAGCTGTTTTTT. The J gene is TRBJ2-2, the V gene TRBV27, with D uncertain. The germline V gene encodes CDR1 MNHEY and CDR2 SMNVEV (reference sequence). Trimming removed 2 bases from V and 0 bases from J, with 7 bases in between. The CDR3 contains 15 residues.